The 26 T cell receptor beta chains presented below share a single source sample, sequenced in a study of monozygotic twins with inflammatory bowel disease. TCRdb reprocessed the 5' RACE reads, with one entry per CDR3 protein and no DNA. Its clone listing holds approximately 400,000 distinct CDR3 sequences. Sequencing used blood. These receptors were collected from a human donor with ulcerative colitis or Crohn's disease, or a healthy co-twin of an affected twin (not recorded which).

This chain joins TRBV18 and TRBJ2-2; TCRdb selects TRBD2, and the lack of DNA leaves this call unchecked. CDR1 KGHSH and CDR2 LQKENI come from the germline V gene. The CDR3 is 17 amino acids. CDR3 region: CASSPLVSGRYGGELFF.

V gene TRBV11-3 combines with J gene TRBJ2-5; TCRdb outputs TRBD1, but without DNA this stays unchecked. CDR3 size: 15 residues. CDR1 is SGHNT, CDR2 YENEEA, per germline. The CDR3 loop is CASSPGNGLQETQYF.

This CDR3 is CAINDREDTIYF. V and J are TRBV10-3 and TRBJ1-3; with no DNA, the TCRdb D assignment of TRBD1 cannot be verified. This CDR3 region has 12 residues. CDR1 ENHRY and CDR2 SYGVKD come from the germline V gene.

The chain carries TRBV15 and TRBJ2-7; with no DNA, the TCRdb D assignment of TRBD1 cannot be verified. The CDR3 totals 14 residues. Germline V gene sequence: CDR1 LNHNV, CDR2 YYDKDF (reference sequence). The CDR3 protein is CATKQGISAYEQYF.

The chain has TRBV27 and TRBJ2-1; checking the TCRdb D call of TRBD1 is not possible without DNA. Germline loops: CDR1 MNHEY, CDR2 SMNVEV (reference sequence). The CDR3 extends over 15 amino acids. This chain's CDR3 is CASSKTDGAHNEQFF.

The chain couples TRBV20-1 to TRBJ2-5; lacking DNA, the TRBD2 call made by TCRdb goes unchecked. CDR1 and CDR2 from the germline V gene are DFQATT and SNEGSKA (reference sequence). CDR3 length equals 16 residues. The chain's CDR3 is CSARDRKRGGSETQYF.

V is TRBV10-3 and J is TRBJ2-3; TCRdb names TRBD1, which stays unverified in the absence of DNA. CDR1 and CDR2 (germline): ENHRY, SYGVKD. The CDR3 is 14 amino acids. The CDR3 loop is CAITPGQGEDTQYF.

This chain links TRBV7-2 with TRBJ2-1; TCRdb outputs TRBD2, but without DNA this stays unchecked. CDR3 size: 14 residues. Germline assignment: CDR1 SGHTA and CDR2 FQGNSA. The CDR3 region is CASSLVGGWNEQFF.

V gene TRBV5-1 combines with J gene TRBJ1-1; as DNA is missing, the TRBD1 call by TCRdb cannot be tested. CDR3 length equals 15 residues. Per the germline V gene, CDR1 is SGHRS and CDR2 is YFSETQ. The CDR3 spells CASSLGAQGATEAFF. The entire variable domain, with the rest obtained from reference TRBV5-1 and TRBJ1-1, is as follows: KAGVTQTPRYLIKTRGQQVTLSCSPISGHRSVSWYQQTPGQGLQFLFEYFSETQRNKGNFPGRFSGRQFSNSRSEMNVSTLELGDSALYLCASSLGAQGATEAFFGQGTRLTVV.

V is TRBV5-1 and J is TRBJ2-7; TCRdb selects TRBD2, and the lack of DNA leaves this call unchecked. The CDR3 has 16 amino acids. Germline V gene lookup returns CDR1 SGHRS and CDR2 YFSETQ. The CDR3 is CASSRTIGGVTYEQYF.

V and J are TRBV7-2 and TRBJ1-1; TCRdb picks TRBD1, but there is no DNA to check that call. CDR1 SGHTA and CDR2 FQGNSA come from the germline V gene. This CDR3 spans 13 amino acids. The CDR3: CASTPGPGTEAFF. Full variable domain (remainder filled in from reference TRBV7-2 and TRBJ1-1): GAGVSQSPSNKVTEKGKDVELRCDPISGHTALYWYRQSLGQGLEFLIYFQGNSAPDKSGLPSDRFSAERTGGSVSTLTIQRTQQEDSAVYLCASTPGPGTEAFFGQGTRLTVV.

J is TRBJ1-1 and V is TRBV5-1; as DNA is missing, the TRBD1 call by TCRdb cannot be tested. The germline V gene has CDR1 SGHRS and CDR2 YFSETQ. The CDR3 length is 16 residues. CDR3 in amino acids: CASSFRQGQGNTEAFF. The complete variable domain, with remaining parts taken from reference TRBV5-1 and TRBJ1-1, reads KAGVTQTPRYLIKTRGQQVTLSCSPISGHRSVSWYQQTPGQGLQFLFEYFSETQRNKGNFPGRFSGRQFSNSRSEMNVSTLELGDSALYLCASSFRQGQGNTEAFFGQGTRLTVV.

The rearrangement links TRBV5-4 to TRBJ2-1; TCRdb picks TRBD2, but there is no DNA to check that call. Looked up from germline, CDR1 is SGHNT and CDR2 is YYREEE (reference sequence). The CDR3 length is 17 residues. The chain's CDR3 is CASSLIHGRGPYNEQFF.

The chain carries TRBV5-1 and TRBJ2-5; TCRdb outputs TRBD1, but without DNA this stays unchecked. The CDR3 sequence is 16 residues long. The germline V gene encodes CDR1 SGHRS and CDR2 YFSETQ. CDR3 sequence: CASSLVAGTGAETQYF.

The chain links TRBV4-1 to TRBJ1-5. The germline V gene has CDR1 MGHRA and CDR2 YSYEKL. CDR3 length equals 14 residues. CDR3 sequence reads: CASSQDGGYQPQHF.

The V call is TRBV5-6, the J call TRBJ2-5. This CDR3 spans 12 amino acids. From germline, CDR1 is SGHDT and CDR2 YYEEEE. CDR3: CASSQYTETQYF.

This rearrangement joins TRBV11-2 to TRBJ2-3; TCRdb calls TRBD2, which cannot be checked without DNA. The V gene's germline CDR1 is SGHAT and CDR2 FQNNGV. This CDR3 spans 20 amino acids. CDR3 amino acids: CASSLDAWLAGERSTDTQYF.

CDR3: CASSSPPKWGASNQPQHF. The rearrangement uses TRBV7-4 and TRBJ1-5; TCRdb returns TRBD1, unconfirmable since there is no DNA. The CDR3 contains 18 residues. Germline CDR1 is SGHVT and CDR2 is SQSDAQ.

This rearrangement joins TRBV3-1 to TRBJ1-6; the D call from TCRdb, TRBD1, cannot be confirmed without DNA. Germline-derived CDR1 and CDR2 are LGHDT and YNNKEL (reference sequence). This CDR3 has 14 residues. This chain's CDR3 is CASSHTGDNSPLHF.

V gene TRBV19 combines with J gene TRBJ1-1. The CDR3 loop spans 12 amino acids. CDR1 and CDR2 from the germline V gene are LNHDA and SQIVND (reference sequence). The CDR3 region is CARGFRQREAFF. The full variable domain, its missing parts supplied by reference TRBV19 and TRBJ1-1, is DGGITQSPKYLFRKEGQNVTLSCEQNLNHDAMYWYRQDPGQGLRLIYYSQIVNDFQKGDIAEGYSVSREKKESFPLTVTSAQKNPTAFYLCARGFRQREAFFGQGTRLTVV.

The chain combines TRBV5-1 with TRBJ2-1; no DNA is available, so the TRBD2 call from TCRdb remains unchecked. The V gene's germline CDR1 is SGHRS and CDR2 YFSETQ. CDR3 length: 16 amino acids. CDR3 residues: CASSPGLAGNYNEQFF.

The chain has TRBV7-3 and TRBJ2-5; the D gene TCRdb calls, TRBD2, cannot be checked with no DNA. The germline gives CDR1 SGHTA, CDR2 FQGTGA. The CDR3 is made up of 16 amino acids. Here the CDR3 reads CASSPGLAVWRETQYF.

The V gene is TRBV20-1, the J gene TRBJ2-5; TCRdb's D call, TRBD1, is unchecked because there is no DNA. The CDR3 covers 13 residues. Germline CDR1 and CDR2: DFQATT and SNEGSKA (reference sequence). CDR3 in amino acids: CSARLPPGETQYF.

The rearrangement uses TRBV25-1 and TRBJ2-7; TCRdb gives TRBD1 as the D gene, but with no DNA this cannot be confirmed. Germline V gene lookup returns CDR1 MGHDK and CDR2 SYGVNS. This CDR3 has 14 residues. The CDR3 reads CASRGQGLTYEQYF.

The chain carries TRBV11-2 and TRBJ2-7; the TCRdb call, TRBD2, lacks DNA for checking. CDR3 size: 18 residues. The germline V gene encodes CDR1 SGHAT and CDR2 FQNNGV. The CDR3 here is CASSRAFGLAEGGYEQYF.

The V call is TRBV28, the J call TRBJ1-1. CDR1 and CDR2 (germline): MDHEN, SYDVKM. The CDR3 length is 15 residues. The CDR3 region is CASSLGGAGPTEAFF.